These T cell receptor beta chains were read from a single sample in a study of CD8+ T cells in alopecia areata. The method was immunoSEQ multiplex PCR; TCRdb's version includes in-frame clones alone and lacks a portion of them. This table holds 87,000 or so clones, around 70% found once. The input for sequencing was CD8+ T cells sorted from blood, taken at approximately week 45, from a patient treated with tofacitinib. The receptors stem from a human donor with alopecia areata. The CDR3 runs from the conserved cysteine through the conserved F or W. A D gene is named only where the DNA matches it firmly.

j_gene,d_gene,v_gene,CDR3aa
TRBJ1-1,-,TRBV5-1,CASSGADRQNTEAFF
TRBJ2-7,-,TRBV4-1,CASSQEVSYEQYF
TRBJ2-1,TRBD2,TRBV11-3,CASSNSGTYNEQFF
TRBJ2-3,TRBD2,TRBV7-3,CASSLNLAGDTDTQYF
TRBJ2-7,TRBD1,TRBV15,CATSRDLFDGTGGHEQYF
TRBJ2-7,TRBD2,TRBV2,CASSGTSVEQYF
TRBJ2-7,-,TRBV11-2,CASSFEGVSYEQYF
TRBJ2-6,TRBD2,TRBV5-6,CASSLPISGGGSGANVLTF
TRBJ2-2,TRBD1,TRBV7-6,CASSMTRQGAGELFF
TRBJ1-5,-,TRBV7-8,CASSLGATGNQPQHF
TRBJ2-5,TRBD2,TRBV6-1,CASRPTGGYQETQYF
TRBJ1-5,-,TRBV5-6,CASSFGEAGGNQPQHF
TRBJ1-4,-,TRBV9,CASSRGSSKEKLFF
TRBJ2-1,-,TRBV2,CASRFNEQFF
TRBJ2-7,TRBD1,TRBV2,CASRGTDSYEQYF
TRBJ1-1,TRBD1,TRBV29-1,CSVATGGSEAFF
TRBJ2-7,-,TRBV7-9,CASSRSSIEQYF
TRBJ2-7,TRBD1,TRBV23-1,CASSQSRGQGNSYEQYF
TRBJ1-2,TRBD1,TRBV25-1,CASRGGGEVNIYGYTF
TRBJ1-2,-,TRBV9,CASSVATTDPYGYTF
TRBJ1-1,TRBD1,TRBV10-2,CASRMDRATEAFF
TRBJ1-1,TRBD1,TRBV9,CASSGQGGRTEAFF
TRBJ1-2,-,TRBV13,CASSSQGDYGYTF
TRBJ2-1,TRBD2,TRBV4-1,CASSLNPGEGSEQFF
TRBJ1-1,-,TRBV19,CASSMGQFTEAFF
TRBJ1-2,-,TRBV5-6,CASSAVGGGEVLNYGYTF
TRBJ1-1,-,TRBV5-5,CASSSDPKNTEAFF
TRBJ2-2,TRBD1,TRBV2,CASRGQGATPNTGELFF
TRBJ2-1,-,TRBV5-1,CASSWGGNEQFF
TRBJ1-1,-,TRBV27,CASQRLGTVTEAFF
TRBJ2-3,-,TRBV27,CASSYESTDTQYF
TRBJ2-3,-,TRBV29-1,CSALGDTQYF
TRBJ2-3,TRBD2,TRBV14,CASSQGYAGGPTAQYF
TRBJ1-1,TRBD1,TRBV10-2,CASSARQGGTEAFF
TRBJ2-1,TRBD2,TRBV7-8,CASSLGLAGVNEQFF
TRBJ2-1,TRBD2,TRBV4-1,CASSQGTSPYNEQFF
TRBJ2-2,-,TRBV6-4,CASSELEATGELFF
TRBJ1-2,-,TRBV29-1,CSVERQDGGYTF
TRBJ2-1,-,TRBV30,CASWDQSNYNEQFF
TRBJ2-5,TRBD1,TRBV30,CAWSESGGEETQYF
TRBJ2-7,-,TRBV4-3,CASSQATRLEQYF
TRBJ2-5,-,TRBV6-5,CASTGGGTHIGTQYF
TRBJ2-7,TRBD1,TRBV6-1,CASSEAPGQPFYEQYF
TRBJ1-2,-,TRBV7-9,CASSHRQETVDGYTF
TRBJ1-5,-,TRBV15,CATSRDGGGNQPQHF
TRBJ2-1,-,TRBV25-1,CASKGLEVNEQFF
TRBJ2-6,-,TRBV25-1,CASRARTQNSGANVLTF
TRBJ2-1,TRBD2,TRBV10-1,CASSESGGGAADEQFF
TRBJ2-6,-,TRBV7-6,CASSPLTAESSSGANVLTF
TRBJ2-1,TRBD2,TRBV27,CASSLTSGGYNEQFF